A selection of T cell receptor beta chains follows, all from one sample in a study of human T cells and chemical hapten exposure. TCRdb ran MiXCR on the RACE reads and lists one entry per CDR3 protein. The table records 30,000 to 40,000 distinct CDR3 sequences, around 6.8% of them present only once. The sequences come from whole blood, collected in connection with sensitization to the hapten diphenylcyclopropenone (DPC). The receptors shown here come from a woman aged 25 to 45 with alopecia areata. Some clones in this sample may be carry-over from other donors' samples. Both conserved end residues are part of each CDR3. The D gene is left open where the match is weak. The size entry is marked missing in some rows and otherwise reads once, few, many or a size class.

length,D,size,V,J,DNA,CDR3
11,.,.,TRBV5-5,TRBJ2-1,TGTGCCAGCAGCTTGGGTTCCGAGCAGTTCTTC,CASSLGSEQFF
16,TRBD1,.,TRBV4-3,TRBJ2-6,TGCGCCAGCAGCCAAGATCAGGGGGCCGGGGCCAACGTCCTGACTTTC,CASSQDQGAGANVLTF
13,.,many,TRBV7-8,TRBJ2-7,TGTGCCAGCAGCTTAGTTGCCACCTACGAGCAGTACTTC,CASSLVATYEQYF
15,TRBD2,.,TRBV7-8,TRBJ2-3,TGTGCCAGCATAGGGACTAGCGGGACCACAGATACGCAGTATTTT,CASIGTSGTTDTQYF
15,.,many,TRBV5-4,TRBJ1-1,TGTGCCAGCAGGCAGGAGACAGAATCTTTTACTGAAGCTTTCTTT,CASRQETESFTEAFF
15,TRBD1,few,TRBV4-3,TRBJ1-4,TGCGCCAGCAGCCAAGTTCAGGGGGCGTATGAAAAACTGTTTTTT,CASSQVQGAYEKLFF
15,TRBD1,.,TRBV28,TRBJ1-2,TGTGCCAGCAGTCCCGCCCCGACAGGGCAATATGGCTACACCTTC,CASSPAPTGQYGYTF
13,TRBD1,.,TRBV20-1,TRBJ2-7,TGCAGTGCTGCCGGGACAGGGATCTACGAGCAGTACTTC,CSAAGTGIYEQYF
15,TRBD2,few,TRBV7-3,TRBJ2-7,TGTGCCAGCAGCGTAAGCGGGGGGGAAACCTACGAGCAGTACTTC,CASSVSGGETYEQYF
14,.,many,TRBV28,TRBJ1-4,TGTGCCAGCAGTGGATTGAAGGATCGGGAAAAACTGTTTTTT,CASSGLKDREKLFF
13,.,many,TRBV28,TRBJ1-2,TGTGCCAGCAGGGGCAGGGGTAGATATGGCTACACCTTC,CASRGRGRYGYTF
13,.,few,TRBV27,TRBJ2-7,TGTGCCAGCAGTTTATCGAGAGCCTACGAGCAGTACTTC,CASSLSRAYEQYF
15,TRBD1,once,TRBV6-6,TRBJ2-7,TGTGCCAGCAGCTTAGGACAGGGCAGCTCCTACGAGCAGTACTTC,CASSLGQGSSYEQYF
13,.,many,TRBV12-3/TRBV12-4,TRBJ1-1,TGTGCCAGCTACTCACAGGGACTTACTGAAGCTTTCTTT,CASYSQGLTEAFF
15,.,few,TRBV14,TRBJ2-7,TGTGCCAGCAGCCCCCCGGGTCGGGGCTCCTACGAGCAGTACTTC,CASSPPGRGSYEQYF
16,.,few,TRBV7-2,TRBJ2-2,TGTGCCAGCAGTCGATTCCGGGGGGCTGACACCGGGGAGCTGTTTTTT,CASSRFRGADTGELFF
13,.,many,TRBV7-9,TRBJ2-7,TGTGCCAGCAGCTTAGAGGCTGGATACGAGCAGTACTTC,CASSLEAGYEQYF
12,.,many,TRBV12-3/TRBV12-4,TRBJ1-2,TGTGCCAGCAGGCTACGGGACACTGGCTACACCTTC,CASRLRDTGYTF
18,.,once,TRBV7-9,TRBJ2-6,TGTGCCAGCAGCTTAGCATGGATTGTCCTACATGGGGCCAACGTCCTGACTTTC,CASSLAWIVLHGANVLTF
15,.,many,TRBV28,TRBJ2-7,TGTGCCAGCAGTTTCCAGCAGGGCAGCTCCTACGAGCAGTACTTC,CASSFQQGSSYEQYF
14,.,few,TRBV5-4,TRBJ2-7,TGTGCCAGCAGCTTCCATCCAGCTGGATACGAGCAGTACTTC,CASSFHPAGYEQYF
14,TRBD1,few,TRBV4-1,TRBJ1-4,TGCGCCAGCAGCCGGACAGGCCTAAATGAAAAACTGTTTTTT,CASSRTGLNEKLFF
14,.,many,TRBV4-2,TRBJ2-7,TGTGCCAGCAGCCACGAACTACAGGGCTACGAGCAGTACTTC,CASSHELQGYEQYF
12,.,.,TRBV20-1,TRBJ2-7,TGCAGTGCCACCGACGAATTCTATACTCAGTACTTC,CSATDEFYTQYF
16,TRBD2,few,TRBV19,TRBJ2-1,TGTGCCAGTAGTACAATAGCGGGGGCCACCTACAATGAGCAGTTCTTC,CASSTIAGATYNEQFF